This passage covers 5 T cell receptor beta chains from one sample sequenced in a study of T-cell memory formation after mild COVID-19. TCRdb used MiXCR to reprocess the 5' RACE reads, holding one entry per CDR3 protein. In the table there are 130,000 to 150,000 distinct CDR3 sequences, roughly 6.2% of which are singletons. Sequenced material: PBMCs or a T cell subset sorted from them (not recorded which). The receptors here all came from an adult woman who had mild COVID-19 (a few samples of this study predate the infection). Cell type and time point are not known.

The chain recombines TRBV24-1 with TRBJ2-1, with TRBD2 matching 10 bases. V lost 3 bases to trimming and J lost 6 bases; unmatched junction nucleotides: 4. Germline lookup yields CDR1 KGHDR and CDR2 SFDVKD. CDR3 size: 15 residues. The CDR3 region is CATSDLSGRFNEQFF. The CDR3 DNA reads as TGTGCCACCAGTGATCTTAGCGGGAGGTTCAATGAGCAGTTCTTC.

The chain joins TRBV4-3 to TRBJ1-1; 7 bases agree with TRBD1. The CDR3 is 12 residues long. The V and J ends lost 3 bases and 5 bases, in that order; junction bases with no gene match: 0. In germline, CDR1 is LGHNA, CDR2 YSLEER. CDR3 sequence: CASSHRGTEAFF. CDR3 nucleotides: TGCGCCAGCAGCCACAGGGGGACTGAAGCTTTCTTT.

This clonotype was counted at least ten times. The chain recombines TRBV4-3 with TRBJ2-3; TRBD2 matches 9 bases. With V trimmed by 0 bases and J by 14 bases, 15 bases remained unmatched. Germline V gives CDR1 LGHNA, CDR2 YSLEER. There are 16 residues in the CDR3. CDR3 protein: CASSQDDWREGLKMYF. The CDR3 nucleotides read TGCGCCAGCAGCCAAGATGACTGGCGGGAGGGCCTAAAAATGTATTTT.

This clonotype has at least ten counts. V and J are TRBV9 and TRBJ1-1; D gene unclear. The CDR3 is 14 amino acids. Germline V gives CDR1 SGDLS, CDR2 YYNGEE. V was trimmed by 0 bases and J by 0 bases, leaving 6 bases between them. CDR3 nucleotides: TGTGCCAGCAGCGTAGGCACATTGAACACTGAAGCTTTCTTT. Amino acid sequence: CASSVGTLNTEAFF.

A few counts support this clonotype. CDR3 nucleotide sequence: TGTGCCAGCGGACAGTCCCCGGGGGAGCAGTACTTC. This gives the protein CASGQSPGEQYF. The V and J genes are TRBV6-2 or TRBV6-3 and TRBJ2-7; weak D call: TRBD1 (6 bases). This CDR3 spans 12 amino acids. V lost 8 bases and J lost 7, with 15 bases in between. Per the germline V gene, CDR1 is MNHEY and CDR2 is SVGEGT.